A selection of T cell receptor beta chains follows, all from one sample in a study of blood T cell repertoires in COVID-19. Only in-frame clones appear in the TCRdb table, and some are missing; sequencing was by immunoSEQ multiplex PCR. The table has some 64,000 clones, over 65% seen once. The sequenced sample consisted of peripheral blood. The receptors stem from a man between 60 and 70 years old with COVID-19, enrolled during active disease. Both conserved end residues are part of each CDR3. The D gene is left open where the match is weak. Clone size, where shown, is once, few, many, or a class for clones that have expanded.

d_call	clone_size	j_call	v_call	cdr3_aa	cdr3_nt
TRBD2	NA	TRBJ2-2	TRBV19	CASSSKLAGRNTGELFF	TGTGCCAGTAGTAGCAAACTAGCGGGGAGGAACACCGGGGAGCTGTTTTTT
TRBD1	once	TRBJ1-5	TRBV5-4	CASSLGGDRRDQPQHF	TGTGCCAGCAGCTTGGGGGGGGACAGACGGGATCAGCCCCAGCATTTT
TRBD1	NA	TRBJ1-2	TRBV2	CASRADRGASYGYTF	TGTGCCAGCAGGGCCGACAGGGGGGCCTCCTATGGCTACACCTTC
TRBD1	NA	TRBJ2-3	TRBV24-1	CATSEVAGGTDTQYF	TGTGCCACCAGTGAAGTTGCAGGGGGTACAGATACGCAGTATTTT
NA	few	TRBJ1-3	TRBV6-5	CASRQGSPGNTIYF	TGTGCCAGCAGACAGGGAAGCCCTGGAAACACCATATATTTT
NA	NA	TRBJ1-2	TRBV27	CATRGGTHGYTF	TGTGCCACCCGGGGGGGGACCCATGGCTACACCTTC
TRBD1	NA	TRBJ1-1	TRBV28	CASSQTGYSEAFF	TGTGCCAGCAGTCAGACAGGGTATTCTGAAGCTTTCTTT
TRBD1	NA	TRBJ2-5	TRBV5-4	CASRQAGGAGETQYF	TGTGCCAGCAGACAGGCAGGGGGCGCTGGGGAGACCCAGTACTTC
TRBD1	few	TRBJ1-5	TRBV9	CASSTGQGGPQHF	TGTGCCAGCTCCACGGGACAGGGTGGGCCCCAGCATTTT
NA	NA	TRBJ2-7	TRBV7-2	CASSPTGSYEQYF	TGTGCCAGCAGCCCGACGGGCTCCTACGAGCAGTACTTC
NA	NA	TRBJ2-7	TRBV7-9	CASSGVDKPYEQYF	TGTGCCAGCAGCGGCGTCGACAAGCCCTACGAGCAGTACTTC
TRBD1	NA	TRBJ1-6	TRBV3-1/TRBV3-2	CASSVGTGGDSPLHF	TGTGCCAGCAGCGTCGGGACAGGAGGAGATTCACCCCTCCACTTT
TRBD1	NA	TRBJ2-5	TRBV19	CASSMTGVRAQETQYF	TGTGCCAGTAGTATGACAGGGGTTCGGGCCCAAGAGACCCAGTACTTC
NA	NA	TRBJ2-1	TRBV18	CASSYTRGEQFF	TGTGCCAGCTCATATACCAGGGGTGAGCAGTTCTTC
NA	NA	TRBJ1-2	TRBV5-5	CASSLGSGYGYTF	TGTGCCAGCAGCTTGGGCAGTGGCTATGGCTACACCTTC
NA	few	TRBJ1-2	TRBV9	CASSVDGYGYTF	TGTGCCAGCAGCGTAGACGGCTATGGCTACACCTTC
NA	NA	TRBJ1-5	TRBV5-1	CASSLGEGNQPQHF	TGCGCCAGCAGCTTGGGCGAGGGCAATCAGCCCCAGCATTTT
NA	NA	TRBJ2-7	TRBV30	CAWGGSGYEQYF	TGTGCCTGGGGGGGTAGCGGCTACGAGCAGTACTTC
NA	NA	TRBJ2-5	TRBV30	CAWSTGSETQYF	TGTGCCTGGAGTACGGGGTCGGAGACCCAGTACTTC
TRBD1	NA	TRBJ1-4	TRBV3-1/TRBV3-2	CASSQIRQGGEKLFF	TGTGCCAGCAGCCAGATTAGACAGGGAGGAGAAAAACTGTTTTTT
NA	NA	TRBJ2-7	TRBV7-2	CASSSNRERHYEQYF	TGTGCCAGCAGCTCCAACAGGGAACGGCATTACGAGCAGTACTTC
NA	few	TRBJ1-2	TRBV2	CASSRLDNYGYTF	TGTGCCAGCAGCAGGTTGGATAACTATGGCTACACCTTC
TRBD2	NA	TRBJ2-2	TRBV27	CASSFLAGASPGELFF	TGTGCCAGCAGTTTCCTAGCGGGAGCGTCCCCCGGGGAGCTGTTTTTT
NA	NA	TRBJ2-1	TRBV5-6	CASSSLPDEQFF	TGTGCCAGCAGCTCCCTTCCCGATGAGCAGTTCTTC
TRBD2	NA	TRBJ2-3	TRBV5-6	CASSSSGGSTDTQYF	TGTGCCAGCAGCTCCAGCGGGGGGAGCACAGATACGCAGTATTTT
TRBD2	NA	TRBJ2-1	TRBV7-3	CASSPLGGLYNEQFF	TGTGCCAGCAGCCCCCTCGGGGGACTATACAATGAGCAGTTCTTC
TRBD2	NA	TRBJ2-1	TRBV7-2	CASRLSGRASYEQFF	TGTGCCAGCAGGTTAAGCGGGAGGGCCTCCTATGAGCAGTTCTTC
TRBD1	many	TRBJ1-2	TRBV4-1	CASSQEGTGAYYGYTF	TGCGCCAGCAGCCAAGAAGGAACAGGGGCTTACTATGGCTACACCTTC
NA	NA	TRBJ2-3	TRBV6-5	CASIQEGTDTQYF	TGTGCCAGCATCCAGGAGGGGACGGATACGCAGTATTTT